The TCR beta chain under discussion was sequenced for a study of blood T cell repertoires in COVID-19. The wider study: Nucleic acid was either cDNA or gDNA, and it came from T cells, B-cell-depleted T cells, or PBMCs.

The CDR3 extends over 14 amino acids. Per germline, CDR1 SNHLY and CDR2 FYNNEI. V was shortened by 4 bases and J by 5 bases, with 12 bases between the two germline ends. Cohort assignment relied on participant-reported clinical history. Recovery meant two consecutive negative NP/OP PCR tests, professional clearance, or resolved symptoms. Authors' processing steps: Estimated nucleated cell counts came from reference gene primer amplification. Only in-frame clones appear in the TCRdb table, and some are missing; sequencing was by immunoSEQ multiplex PCR. For V, J and clone size, that table is used; D and trimming come from the DNA. Counted here are 150,000 to 200,000 clones, around 80% occurring once; the ten biggest clones make up approximately 13%.

This chain uses TRBV2 with TRBJ1-5; D not certain. The sequenced sample consisted of PBMCs or T cells enriched from blood (not recorded which). The receptor comes from a woman aged 60-75 years who had recovered from COVID-19. CDR3 DNA sequence: TGTGCCAGCAGTGGACTTGAGGCCCATCAGCCCCAGCATTTT. Translation gives CASSGLEAHQPQHF.